A single sample gave rise to the 4 T cell receptor beta chains below, sequenced in a study of blood T cells in healthy people across ages (dated by TCRdb to the mid-2010s). The library was produced with 5' RACE. Sequencing instrument: Illumina HiSeq 2500. A second about 6 to 11 cycle PCR used a sample-barcoded 5' primer and a J-beta primer mix. TCRdb took the public reads, trimmed them with fastp at Q25, ran MiXCR for clone calling and kept in-frame beta chains. Identical CDR3 proteins give one entry, which carries the most common genes and DNA. For this sample there are 780,000 or so distinct CDR3 sequences; roughly 25% appear just once. The ten largest clones take up 3.7% of the sample. The same sample was also studied in work on T cells of mothers and their children.

Sequencing was done on a sample of blood. The receptors were sampled from a boy aged 5 to 17 in good health.

This CDR3 is CASSLTREADIQYF. CDR3 DNA sequence: TGTGCCAGCAGCTTAACGCGGGAAGCAGACATTCAGTACTTC. This chain uses TRBV7-9 with TRBJ2-4; possible D gene TRBD2, 6 bases. Germline V lookup: CDR1 SEHNR, CDR2 FQNEAQ (reference sequence). The CDR3 loop spans 14 amino acids. Between the trimmed V and J ends, which lost 2 bases and 8 bases, there was a span of 13 bases.

The table lists this clonotype with a few counts. The chain has TRBV5-1 and TRBJ2-2; maybe TRBD2 (5 bases). The CDR3 spans 16 residues. CDR1 is SGHRS, CDR2 YFSETQ, per germline. With 4 bases removed from V and 6 bases from J, the gap between germline ends came to 19 bases. CDR3 protein: CASSTGLSGGAGELFF. The CDR3, as DNA: TGCGCCAGCAGCACCGGACTCTCGGGTGGAGCCGGGGAGCTGTTTTTT.

This clonotype was observed a handful of times. The gene calls are TRBV15 and TRBJ1-4; 9 nucleotides agree with TRBD1. The junction had 10 bases not matched to a gene; V was cut back by 5 bases and J by 9 bases. From germline, CDR1 is LNHNV and CDR2 YYDKDF (reference sequence). The CDR3 sequence is 15 residues long. Written as DNA, the CDR3 is TGTGCCACCAGCGAGCCGGACAGGGGATATAAAAAACTGTTTTTT. Its protein is CATSEPDRGYKKLFF.

This clonotype appeared a few times. CDR3 loop: CASSTYVNQETQYF. Here the CDR3 DNA reads TGTGCCAGCAGTACGTACGTGAACCAAGAGACCCAGTACTTC. V gene TRBV2 combines with J gene TRBJ2-5; D ambiguous. Looked up from germline, CDR1 is SNHLY and CDR2 is FYNNEI. Trimming stripped 5 bases from V and 0 bases from J, with 10 bases between. This CDR3 region has 14 residues.